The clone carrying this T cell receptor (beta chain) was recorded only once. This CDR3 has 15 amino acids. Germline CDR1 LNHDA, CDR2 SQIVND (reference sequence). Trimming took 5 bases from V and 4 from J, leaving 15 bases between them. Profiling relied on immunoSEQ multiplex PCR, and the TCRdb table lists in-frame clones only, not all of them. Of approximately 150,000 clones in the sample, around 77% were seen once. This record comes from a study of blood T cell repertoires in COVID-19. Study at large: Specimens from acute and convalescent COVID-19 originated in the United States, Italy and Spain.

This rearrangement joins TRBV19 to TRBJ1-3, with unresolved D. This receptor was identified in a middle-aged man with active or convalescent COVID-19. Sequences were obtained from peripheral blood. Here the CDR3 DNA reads TGTGCCAGTAGTGAGGGCAGACTACCGGGAAACACCATATATTTT. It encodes CASSEGRLPGNTIYF.